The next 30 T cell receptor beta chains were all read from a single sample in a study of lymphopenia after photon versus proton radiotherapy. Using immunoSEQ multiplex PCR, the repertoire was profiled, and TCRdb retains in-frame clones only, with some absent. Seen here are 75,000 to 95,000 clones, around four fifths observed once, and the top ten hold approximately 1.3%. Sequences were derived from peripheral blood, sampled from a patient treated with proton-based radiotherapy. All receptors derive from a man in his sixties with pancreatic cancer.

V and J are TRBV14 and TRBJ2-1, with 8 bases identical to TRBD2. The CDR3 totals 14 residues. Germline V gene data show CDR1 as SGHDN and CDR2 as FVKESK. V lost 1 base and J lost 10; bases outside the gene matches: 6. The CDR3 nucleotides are TGTGCCAGCAGCCAAGTGTACGGCGGGGGGGAGCAGTTCTTC. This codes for CASSQVYGGGEQFF.

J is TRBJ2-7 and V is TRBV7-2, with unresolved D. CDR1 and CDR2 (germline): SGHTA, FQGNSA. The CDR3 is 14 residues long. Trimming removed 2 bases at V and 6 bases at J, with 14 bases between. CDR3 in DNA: TGTGCCAGCAGCTTAAGGTGGGCTAGTCCCGAGCAGTACTTC. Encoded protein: CASSLRWASPEQYF.

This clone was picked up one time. The CDR3 is CASSLPGGRGTDTQYF. As DNA, the CDR3 is TGTGCCAGCTCACTCCCAGGGGGGAGGGGCACAGATACGCAGTATTTT. This sequence joins TRBV18 and TRBJ2-3; D is possibly TRBD1 or TRBD2 (7 bases each). This CDR3 is 16 amino acids long. The V end lost 4 bases, the J end lost 1 base, and 15 bases lay between the germline ends. Germline-derived CDR1 and CDR2 are KGHSH and LQKENI.

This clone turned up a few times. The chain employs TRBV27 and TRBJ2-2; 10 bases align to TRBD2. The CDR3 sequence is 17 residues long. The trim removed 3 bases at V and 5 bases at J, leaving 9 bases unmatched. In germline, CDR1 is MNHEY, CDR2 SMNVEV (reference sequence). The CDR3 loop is CASSFLSASGRTGELFF. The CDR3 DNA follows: TGTGCCAGCAGTTTTTTGTCGGCTAGCGGGAGAACCGGGGAGCTGTTTTTT.

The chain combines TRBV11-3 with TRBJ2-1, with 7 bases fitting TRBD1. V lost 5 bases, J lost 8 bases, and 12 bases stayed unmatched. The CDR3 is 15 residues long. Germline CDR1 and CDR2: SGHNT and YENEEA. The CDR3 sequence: CASSNRQGPWDEQFF. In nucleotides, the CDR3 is TGTGCCAGCAGCAATAGACAGGGTCCCTGGGATGAGCAGTTCTTC.

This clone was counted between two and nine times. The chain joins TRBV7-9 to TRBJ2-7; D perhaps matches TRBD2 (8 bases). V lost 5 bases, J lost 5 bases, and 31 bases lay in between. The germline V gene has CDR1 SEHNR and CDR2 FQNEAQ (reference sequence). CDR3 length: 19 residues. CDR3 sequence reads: CASSPRDSLIAGFPHEQYF. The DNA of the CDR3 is TGTGCCAGCAGCCCACGGGACAGCTTAATAGCGGGATTTCCCCACGAGCAGTACTTC.

In nucleotides, the CDR3 is TGTGCCAGCAGCTTAGCGGTCACCGAATTTAACACTGAAGCTTTCTTT. It translates to CASSLAVTEFNTEAFF. This sequence joins TRBV7-2 and TRBJ1-1, with unresolved D. Trimming removed 0 bases at V and 2 bases at J, with 13 bases between. CDR1 and CDR2 from the germline V gene are SGHTA and FQGNSA. The CDR3 is 16 amino acids.

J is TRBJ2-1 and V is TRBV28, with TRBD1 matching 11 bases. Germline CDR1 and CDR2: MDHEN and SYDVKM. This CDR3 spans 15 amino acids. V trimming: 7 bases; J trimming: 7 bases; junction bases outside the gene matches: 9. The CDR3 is CASNKWGTGGNEQFF. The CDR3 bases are TGTGCCAGCAATAAATGGGGGACAGGGGGGAATGAGCAGTTCTTC.

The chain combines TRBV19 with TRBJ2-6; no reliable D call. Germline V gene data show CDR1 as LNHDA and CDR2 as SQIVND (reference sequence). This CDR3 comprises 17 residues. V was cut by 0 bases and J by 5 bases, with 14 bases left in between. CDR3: CASSIDHNFYWANVLTF. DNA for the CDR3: TGTGCCAGTAGTATAGACCACAATTTCTACTGGGCCAACGTCCTGACTTTC.

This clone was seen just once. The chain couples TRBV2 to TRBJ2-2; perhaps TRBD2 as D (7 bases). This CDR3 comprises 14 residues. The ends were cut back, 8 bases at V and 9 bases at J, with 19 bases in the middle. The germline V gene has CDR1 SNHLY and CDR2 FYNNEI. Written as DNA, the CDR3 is TGTGCCAGCCAAGGACGGACAGCGGGAAGGGAGCTGTTTTTT. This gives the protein CASQGRTAGRELFF.

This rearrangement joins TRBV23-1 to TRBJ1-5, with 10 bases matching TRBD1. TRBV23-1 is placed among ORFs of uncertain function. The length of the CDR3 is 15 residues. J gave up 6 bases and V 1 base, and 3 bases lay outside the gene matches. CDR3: CASSQWTGGGQPQHF. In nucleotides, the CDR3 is TGCGCCAGCAGTCAATGGACAGGGGGAGGTCAGCCCCAGCATTTT.

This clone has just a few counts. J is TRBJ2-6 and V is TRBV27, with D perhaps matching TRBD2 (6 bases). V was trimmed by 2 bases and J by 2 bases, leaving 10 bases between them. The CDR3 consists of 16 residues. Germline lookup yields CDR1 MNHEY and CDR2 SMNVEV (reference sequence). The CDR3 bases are TGTGCCAGCAGTTTACGGTCGGGAGCTGGGGCCAACGTCCTGACTTTC. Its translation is CASSLRSGAGANVLTF.

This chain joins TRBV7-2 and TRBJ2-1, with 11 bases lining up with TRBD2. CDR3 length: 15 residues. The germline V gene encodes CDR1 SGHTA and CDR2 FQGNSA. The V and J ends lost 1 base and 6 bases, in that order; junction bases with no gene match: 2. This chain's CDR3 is CASSLGLAGGNEQFF. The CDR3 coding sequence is TGTGCCAGCAGCTTAGGGCTAGCGGGAGGCAATGAGCAGTTCTTC.

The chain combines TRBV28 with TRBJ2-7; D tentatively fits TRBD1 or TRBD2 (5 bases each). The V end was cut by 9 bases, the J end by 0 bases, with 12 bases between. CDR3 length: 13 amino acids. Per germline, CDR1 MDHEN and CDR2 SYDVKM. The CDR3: CASSGLLSYEQYF. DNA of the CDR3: TGTGCCAGTTCGGGGCTTCTCTCCTACGAGCAGTACTTC. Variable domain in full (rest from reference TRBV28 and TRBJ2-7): DVKVTQSSRYLVKRTGEKVFLECVQDMDHENMFWYRQDPGLGLRLIYFSYDVKMKEKGDIPEGYSVSREKKERFSLILESASTNQTSMYLCASSGLLSYEQYFGPGTRLTVT.

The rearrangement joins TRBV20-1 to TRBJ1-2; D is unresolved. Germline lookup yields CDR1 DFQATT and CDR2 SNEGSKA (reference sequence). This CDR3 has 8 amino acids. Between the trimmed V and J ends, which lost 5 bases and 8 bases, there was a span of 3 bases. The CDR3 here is CSALGYTF. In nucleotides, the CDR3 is TGCAGTGCTCTCGGCTACACCTTC.

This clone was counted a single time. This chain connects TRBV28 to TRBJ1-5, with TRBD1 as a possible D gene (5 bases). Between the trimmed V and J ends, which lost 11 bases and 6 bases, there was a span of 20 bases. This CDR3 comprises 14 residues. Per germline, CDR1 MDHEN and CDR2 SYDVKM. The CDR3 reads CAVWGAYLGQPQHF. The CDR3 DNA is TGTGCCGTATGGGGCGCTTATCTAGGTCAGCCCCAGCATTTT. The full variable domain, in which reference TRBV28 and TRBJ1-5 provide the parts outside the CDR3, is DVKVTQSSRYLVKRTGEKVFLECVQDMDHENMFWYRQDPGLGLRLIYFSYDVKMKEKGDIPEGYSVSREKKERFSLILESASTNQTSMYLCAVWGAYLGQPQHFGDGTRLSIL.

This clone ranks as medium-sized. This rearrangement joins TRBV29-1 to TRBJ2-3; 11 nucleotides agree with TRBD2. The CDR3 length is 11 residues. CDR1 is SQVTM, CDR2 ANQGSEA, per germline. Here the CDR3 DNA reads TGCACTGGGACTAGCGGAGATACGCAGTATTTT. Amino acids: CTGTSGDTQYF.

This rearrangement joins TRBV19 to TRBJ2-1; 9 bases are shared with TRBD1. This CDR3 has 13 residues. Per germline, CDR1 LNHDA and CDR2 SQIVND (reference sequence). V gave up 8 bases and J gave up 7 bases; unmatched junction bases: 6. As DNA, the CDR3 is TGTGCCAGTGGGGACAGGGCGGCAAATGAGCAGTTCTTC. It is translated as CASGDRAANEQFF.

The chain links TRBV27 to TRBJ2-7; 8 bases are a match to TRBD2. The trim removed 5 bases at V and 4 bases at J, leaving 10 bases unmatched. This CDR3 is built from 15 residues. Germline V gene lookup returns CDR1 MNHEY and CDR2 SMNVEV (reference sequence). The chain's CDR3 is CASSPGLGGWYEQYF. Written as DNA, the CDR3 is TGTGCCAGCAGTCCGGGACTAGGTGGGTGGTACGAGCAGTACTTC.

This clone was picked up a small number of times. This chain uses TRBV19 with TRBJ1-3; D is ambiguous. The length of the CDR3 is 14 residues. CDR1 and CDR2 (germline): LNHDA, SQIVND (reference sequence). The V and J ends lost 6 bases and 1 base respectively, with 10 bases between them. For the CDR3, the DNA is TGTGCCAGTAGCCCCGGAAGTTCTGGAAACACCATATATTTT. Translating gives CASSPGSSGNTIYF.

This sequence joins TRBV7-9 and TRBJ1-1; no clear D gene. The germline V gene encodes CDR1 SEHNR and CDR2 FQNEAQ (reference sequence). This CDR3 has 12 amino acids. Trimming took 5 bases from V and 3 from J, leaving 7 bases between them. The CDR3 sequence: CASSPLYTEAFF. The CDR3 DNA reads TGTGCCAGCAGCCCACTATACACTGAAGCTTTCTTT.

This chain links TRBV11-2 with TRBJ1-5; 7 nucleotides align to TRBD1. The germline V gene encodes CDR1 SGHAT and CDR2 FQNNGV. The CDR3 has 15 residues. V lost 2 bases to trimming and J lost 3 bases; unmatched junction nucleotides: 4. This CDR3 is CASSLPGQNNQPQHF. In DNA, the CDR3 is TGTGCCAGCAGCTTACCGGGACAGAACAATCAGCCCCAGCATTTT.

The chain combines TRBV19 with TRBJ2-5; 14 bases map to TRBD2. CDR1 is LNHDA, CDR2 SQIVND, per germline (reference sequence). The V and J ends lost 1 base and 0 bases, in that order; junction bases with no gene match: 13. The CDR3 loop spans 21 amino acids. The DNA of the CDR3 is TGTGCCAGTAGTATAGCCCAAGCCGGGACTAGCGGGAGTGTTTACCAAGAGACCCAGTACTTC. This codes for CASSIAQAGTSGSVYQETQYF.

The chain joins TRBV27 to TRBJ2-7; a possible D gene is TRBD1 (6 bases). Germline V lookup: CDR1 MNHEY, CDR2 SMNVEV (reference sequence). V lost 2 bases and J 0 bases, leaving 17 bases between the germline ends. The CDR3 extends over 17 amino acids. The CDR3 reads CASSLRETGHGSYEQYF. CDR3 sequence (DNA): TGTGCCAGCAGTTTAAGGGAGACGGGACATGGCTCCTACGAGCAGTACTTC.

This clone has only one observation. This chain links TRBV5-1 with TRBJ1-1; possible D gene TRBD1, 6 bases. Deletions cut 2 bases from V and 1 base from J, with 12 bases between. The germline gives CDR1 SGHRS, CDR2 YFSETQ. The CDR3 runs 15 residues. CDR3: CASSFGGAPNTEAFF. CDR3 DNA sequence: TGCGCCAGCAGCTTTGGGGGCGCCCCGAACACTGAAGCTTTCTTT. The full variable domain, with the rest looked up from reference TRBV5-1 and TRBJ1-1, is KAGVTQTPRYLIKTRGQQVTLSCSPISGHRSVSWYQQTPGQGLQFLFEYFSETQRNKGNFPGRFSGRQFSNSRSEMNVSTLELGDSALYLCASSFGGAPNTEAFFGQGTRLTVV.

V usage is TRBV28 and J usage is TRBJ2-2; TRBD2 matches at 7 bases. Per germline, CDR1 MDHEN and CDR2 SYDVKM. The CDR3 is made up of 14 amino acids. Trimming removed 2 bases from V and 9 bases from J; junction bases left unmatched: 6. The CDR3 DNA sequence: TGTGCCAGCAGTTTACTTGGCGGGAGTAGGGAGCTGTTTTTT. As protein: CASSLLGGSRELFF.

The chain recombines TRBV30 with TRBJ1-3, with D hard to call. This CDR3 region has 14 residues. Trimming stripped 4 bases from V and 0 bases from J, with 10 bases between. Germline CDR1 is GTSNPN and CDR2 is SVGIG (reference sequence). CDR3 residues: CAWKGAGSGNTIYF. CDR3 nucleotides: TGTGCCTGGAAGGGTGCCGGCTCTGGAAACACCATATATTTT.

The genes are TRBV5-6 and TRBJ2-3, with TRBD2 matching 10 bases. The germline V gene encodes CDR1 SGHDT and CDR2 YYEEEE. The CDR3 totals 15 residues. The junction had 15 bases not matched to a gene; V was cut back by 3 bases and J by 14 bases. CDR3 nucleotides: TGTGCCAGCAGCTCCGCGGGTCTAGCGGGAGTCGGGTGGTATTTT. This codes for CASSSAGLAGVGWYF.

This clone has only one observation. The CDR3 DNA reads as TGTGCCAGCAGCTTAGGGACAGGGGCTCTGAACACTGAAGCTTTCTTT. Translation: CASSLGTGALNTEAFF. This chain links TRBV7-9 with TRBJ1-1; 9 nucleotides agree with TRBD1. V lost 1 base, J lost 0 bases, and 3 bases stayed unmatched. Germline values: CDR1 SEHNR, CDR2 FQNEAQ (reference sequence). This CDR3 is built from 16 residues.

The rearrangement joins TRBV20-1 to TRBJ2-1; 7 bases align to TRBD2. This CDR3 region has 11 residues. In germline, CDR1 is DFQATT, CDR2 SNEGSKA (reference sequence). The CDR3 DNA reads TGCAGGTCTAGCGGTTACAATGAGCAGTTCTTC. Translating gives CRSSGYNEQFF.